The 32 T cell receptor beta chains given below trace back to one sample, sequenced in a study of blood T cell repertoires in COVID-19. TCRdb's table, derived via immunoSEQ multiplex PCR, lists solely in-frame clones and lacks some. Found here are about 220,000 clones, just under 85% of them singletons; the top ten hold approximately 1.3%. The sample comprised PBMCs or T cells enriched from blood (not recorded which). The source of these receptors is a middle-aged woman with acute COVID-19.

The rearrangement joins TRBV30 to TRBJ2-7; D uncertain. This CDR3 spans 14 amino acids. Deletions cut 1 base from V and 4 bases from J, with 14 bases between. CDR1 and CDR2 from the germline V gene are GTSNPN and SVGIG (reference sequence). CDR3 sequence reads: CAWSDGGLSYEQYF. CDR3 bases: TGTGCCTGGAGTGACGGCGGCCTATCGTACGAGCAGTACTTC. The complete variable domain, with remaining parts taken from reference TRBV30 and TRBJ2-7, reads SQTIHQWPATLVQPVGSPLSLECTVEGTSNPNLYWYRQAAGRGLQLLFYSVGIGQISSEVPQNLSASRPQDRQFILSSKKLLLSDSGFYLCAWSDGGLSYEQYFGPGTRLTVT.

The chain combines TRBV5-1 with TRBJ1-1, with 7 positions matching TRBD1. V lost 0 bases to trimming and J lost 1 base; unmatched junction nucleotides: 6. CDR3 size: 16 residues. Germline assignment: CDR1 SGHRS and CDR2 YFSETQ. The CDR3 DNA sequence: TGCGCCAGCAGCTTGGGGCCCCAGGGGGGGAACACTGAAGCTTTCTTT. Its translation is CASSLGPQGGNTEAFF.

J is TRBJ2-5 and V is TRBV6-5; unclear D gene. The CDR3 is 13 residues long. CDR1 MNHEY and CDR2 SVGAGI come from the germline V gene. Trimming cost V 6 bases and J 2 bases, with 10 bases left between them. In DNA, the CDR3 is TGTGCCAGCAGAACGTACTTGCAAGAGACCCAGTACTTC. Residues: CASRTYLQETQYF.

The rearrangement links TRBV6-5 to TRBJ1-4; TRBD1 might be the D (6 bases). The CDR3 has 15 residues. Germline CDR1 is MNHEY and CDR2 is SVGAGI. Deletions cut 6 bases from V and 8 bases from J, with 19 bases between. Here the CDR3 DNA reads TGTGCCAGCAGACCAACAGGGCGCCGATTAGAAAAACTGTTTTTT. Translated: CASRPTGRRLEKLFF.

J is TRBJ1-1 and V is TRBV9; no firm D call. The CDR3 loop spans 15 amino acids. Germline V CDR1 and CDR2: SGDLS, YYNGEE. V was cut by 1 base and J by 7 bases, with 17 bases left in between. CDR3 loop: CASSVYPTGFNEAFF. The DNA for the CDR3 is TGTGCCAGCAGCGTATACCCCACGGGGTTTAATGAAGCTTTCTTT.

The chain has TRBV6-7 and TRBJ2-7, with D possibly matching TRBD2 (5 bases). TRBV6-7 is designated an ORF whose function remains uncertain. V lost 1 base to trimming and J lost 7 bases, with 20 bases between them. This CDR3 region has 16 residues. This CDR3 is CASSYFPVSRSGEQYF. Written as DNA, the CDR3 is TGTGCCAGCAGTTACTTTCCGGTCTCCAGGTCGGGGGAGCAGTACTTC.

CDR3 in amino acids: CASSQLGTRRTGELFF. DNA for the CDR3: TGTGCCAGCAGCCAACTTGGGACTAGACGCACCGGGGAGCTGTTTTTT. The chain has TRBV7-2 and TRBJ2-2; TRBD2 matches at 8 bases. V lost 5 bases, J lost 4 bases, and 9 bases stayed unmatched. Germline CDR1 is SGHTA and CDR2 is FQGNSA. The CDR3 covers 16 residues. Combining the CDR3 with reference TRBV7-2 and TRBJ2-2 gives the whole variable domain GAGVSQSPSNKVTEKGKDVELRCDPISGHTALYWYRQSLGQGLEFLIYFQGNSAPDKSGLPSDRFSAERTGGSVSTLTIQRTQQEDSAVYLCASSQLGTRRTGELFFGEGSRLTVL.

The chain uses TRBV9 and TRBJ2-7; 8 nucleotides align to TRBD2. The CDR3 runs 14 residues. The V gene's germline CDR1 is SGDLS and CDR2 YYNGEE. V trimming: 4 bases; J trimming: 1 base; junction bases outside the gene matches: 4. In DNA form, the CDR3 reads TGTGCCAGCAGCCCGGGACTAGGATCCTACGAGCAGTACTTC. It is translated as CASSPGLGSYEQYF.

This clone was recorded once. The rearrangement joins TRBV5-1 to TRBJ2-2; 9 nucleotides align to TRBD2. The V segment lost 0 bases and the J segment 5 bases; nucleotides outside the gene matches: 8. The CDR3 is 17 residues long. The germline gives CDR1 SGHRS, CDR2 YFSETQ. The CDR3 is CASSLGSSGGQTGELFF. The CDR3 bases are TGCGCCAGCAGCTTGGGTAGTAGCGGGGGCCAGACCGGGGAGCTGTTTTTT.

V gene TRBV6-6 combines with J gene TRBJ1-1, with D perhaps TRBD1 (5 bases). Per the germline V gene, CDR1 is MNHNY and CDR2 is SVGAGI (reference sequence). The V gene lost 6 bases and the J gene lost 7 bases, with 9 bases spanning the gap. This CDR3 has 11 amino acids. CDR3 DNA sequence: TGTGCCAGCAGGGTAGGGGATGAAGCTTTCTTT. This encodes CASRVGDEAFF.

In DNA, the CDR3 is TGTGCCAGTAGTGACAGGGAACGAAACATTCAGTACTTC. This translates into CASSDRERNIQYF. The gene calls are TRBV19 and TRBJ2-4, with TRBD1 matching over 7 bases. Germline V CDR1 and CDR2: LNHDA, SQIVND (reference sequence). The junction had 4 bases not matched to a gene; V was cut back by 5 bases and J by 6 bases. This CDR3 region has 13 residues.

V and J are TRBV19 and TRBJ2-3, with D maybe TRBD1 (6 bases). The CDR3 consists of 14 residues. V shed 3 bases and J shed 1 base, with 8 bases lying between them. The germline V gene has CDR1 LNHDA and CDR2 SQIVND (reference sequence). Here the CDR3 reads CASSIRQGTDTQYF. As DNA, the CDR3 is TGTGCCAGTAGTATTCGACAGGGCACAGATACGCAGTATTTT.

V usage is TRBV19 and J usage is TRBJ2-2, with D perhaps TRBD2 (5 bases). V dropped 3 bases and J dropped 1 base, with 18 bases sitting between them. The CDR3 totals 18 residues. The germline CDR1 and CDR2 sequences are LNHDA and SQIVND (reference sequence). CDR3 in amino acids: CASSISPGLSLNTGELFF. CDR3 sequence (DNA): TGTGCCAGTAGTATTTCCCCCGGACTCTCCCTGAACACCGGGGAGCTGTTTTTT.

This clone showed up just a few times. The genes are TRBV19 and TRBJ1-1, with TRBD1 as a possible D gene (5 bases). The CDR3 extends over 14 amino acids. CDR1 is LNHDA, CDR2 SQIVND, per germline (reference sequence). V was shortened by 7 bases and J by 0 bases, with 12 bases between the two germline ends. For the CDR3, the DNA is TGTGCCAGTACCGACAGTTTCATGAACACTGAAGCTTTCTTT. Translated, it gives CASTDSFMNTEAFF.

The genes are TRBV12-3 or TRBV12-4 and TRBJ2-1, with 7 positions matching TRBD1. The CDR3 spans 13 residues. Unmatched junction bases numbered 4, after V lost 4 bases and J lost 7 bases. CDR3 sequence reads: CASSSMTGNEQFF. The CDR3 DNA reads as TGTGCCAGCAGTTCGATGACAGGGAATGAGCAGTTCTTC.

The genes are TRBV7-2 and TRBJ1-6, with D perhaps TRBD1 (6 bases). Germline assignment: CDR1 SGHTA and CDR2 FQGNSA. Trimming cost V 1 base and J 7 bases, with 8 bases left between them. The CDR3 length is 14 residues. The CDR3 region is CASSLGTANSPLHF. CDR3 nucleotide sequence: TGTGCCAGCAGCTTAGGGACAGCAAATTCACCCCTCCACTTT.

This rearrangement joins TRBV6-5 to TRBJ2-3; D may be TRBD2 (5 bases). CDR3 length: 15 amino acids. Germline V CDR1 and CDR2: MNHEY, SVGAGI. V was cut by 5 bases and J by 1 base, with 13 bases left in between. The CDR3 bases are TGTGCCAGCAGTACCCGTGGACTGGGCACAGATACGCAGTATTTT. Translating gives CASSTRGLGTDTQYF.

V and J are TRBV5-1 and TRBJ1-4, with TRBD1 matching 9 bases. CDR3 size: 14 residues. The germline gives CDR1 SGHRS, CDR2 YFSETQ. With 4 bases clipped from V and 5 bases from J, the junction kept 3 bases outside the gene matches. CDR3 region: CASSDGTGNEKLFF. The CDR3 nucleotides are TGCGCCAGCAGCGACGGGACAGGGAATGAAAAACTGTTTTTT.

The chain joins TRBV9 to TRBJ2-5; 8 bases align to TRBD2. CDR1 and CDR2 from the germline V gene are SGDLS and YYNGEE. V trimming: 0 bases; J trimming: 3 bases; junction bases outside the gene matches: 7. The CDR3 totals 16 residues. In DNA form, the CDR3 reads TGTGCCAGCAGCGTAGGTTTCGGGGGGGGCGAAGAGACCCAGTACTTC. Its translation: CASSVGFGGGEETQYF.

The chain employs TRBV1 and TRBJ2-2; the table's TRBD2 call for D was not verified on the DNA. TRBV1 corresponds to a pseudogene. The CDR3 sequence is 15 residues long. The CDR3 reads CTSRGGPANTGELFF. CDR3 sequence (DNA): TGCACCAGCAGGGGGGGGCCTGCGAACACCGGGGAGCTGTTTTTT.

CDR3 DNA: TGTGCCAGCAGGACGGAGGGCCAGGGCGGGCAGTATTTT. It codes for CASRTEGQGGQYF. The rearrangement links TRBV5-5 to TRBJ2-3; tentative D call: TRBD2 (6 bases). CDR1 is SGHKS, CDR2 YYEKEE, per germline (reference sequence). The CDR3 runs 13 residues. V was shortened by 5 bases and J by 11 bases, with 18 bases between the two germline ends.

Here the CDR3 reads CASSQDSGVNQPQHF. The CDR3 region has the DNA TGTGCCAGCAGCCAAGATTCAGGGGTAAATCAGCCCCAGCATTTT. J is TRBJ1-5 and V is TRBV4-2, with a weak D call TRBD1 (6 bases). V lost 0 bases, J lost 4 bases, and 10 bases lay in between. The CDR3 covers 15 residues. Germline V gene data show CDR1 as LGHNA and CDR2 as YNFKEQ.

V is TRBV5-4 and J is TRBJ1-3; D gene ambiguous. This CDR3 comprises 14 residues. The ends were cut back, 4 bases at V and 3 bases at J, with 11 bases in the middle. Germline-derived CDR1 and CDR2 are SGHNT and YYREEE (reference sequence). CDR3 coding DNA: TGTGCCAGCAGCACGAACACTATTGGAAACACCATATATTTT. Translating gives CASSTNTIGNTIYF.

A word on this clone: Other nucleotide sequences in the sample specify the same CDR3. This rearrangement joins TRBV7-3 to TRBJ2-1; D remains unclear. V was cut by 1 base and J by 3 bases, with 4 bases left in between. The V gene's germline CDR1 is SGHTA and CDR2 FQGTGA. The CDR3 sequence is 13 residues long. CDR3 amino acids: CASSLSSYNEQFF. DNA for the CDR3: TGTGCCAGCAGCTTAAGCAGCTACAATGAGCAGTTCTTC.

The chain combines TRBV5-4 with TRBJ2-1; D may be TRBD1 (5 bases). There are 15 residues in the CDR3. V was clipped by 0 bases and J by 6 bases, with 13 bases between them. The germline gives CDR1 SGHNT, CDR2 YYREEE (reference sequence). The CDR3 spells CASSLAGRGANEQFF. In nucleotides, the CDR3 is TGTGCCAGCAGCTTGGCCGGAAGGGGTGCCAATGAGCAGTTCTTC.

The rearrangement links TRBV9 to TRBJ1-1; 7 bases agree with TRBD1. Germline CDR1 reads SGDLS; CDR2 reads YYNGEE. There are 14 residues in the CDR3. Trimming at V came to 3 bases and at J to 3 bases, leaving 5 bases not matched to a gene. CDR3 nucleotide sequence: TGTGCCAGCAGCGCGACAGGGAGTTACACTGAAGCTTTCTTT. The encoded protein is CASSATGSYTEAFF. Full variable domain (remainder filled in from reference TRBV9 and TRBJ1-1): DSGVTQTPKHLITATGQRVTLRCSPRSGDLSVYWYQQSLDQGLQFLIQYYNGEERAKGNILERFSAQQFPDLHSELNLSSLELGDSALYFCASSATGSYTEAFFGQGTRLTVV.

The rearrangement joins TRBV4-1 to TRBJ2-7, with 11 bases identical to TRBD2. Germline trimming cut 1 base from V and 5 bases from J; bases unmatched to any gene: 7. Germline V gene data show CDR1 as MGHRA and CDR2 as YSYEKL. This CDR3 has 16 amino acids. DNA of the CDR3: TGCGCCAGCAGCCAAGCTACTAGCGGGAGACTCAACGAGCAGTACTTC. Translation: CASSQATSGRLNEQYF.

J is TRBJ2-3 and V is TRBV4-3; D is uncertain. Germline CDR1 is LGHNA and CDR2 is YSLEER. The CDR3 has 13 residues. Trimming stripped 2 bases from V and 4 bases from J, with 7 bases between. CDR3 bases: TGCGCCAGCAGCCAACCCGGTGCAGATACGCAGTATTTT. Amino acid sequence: CASSQPGADTQYF.

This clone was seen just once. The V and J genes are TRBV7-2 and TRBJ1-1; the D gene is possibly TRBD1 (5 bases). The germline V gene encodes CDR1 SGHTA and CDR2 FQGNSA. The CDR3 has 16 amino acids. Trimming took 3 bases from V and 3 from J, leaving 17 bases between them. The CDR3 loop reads CASSLWGGTTDTEAFF. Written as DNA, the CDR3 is TGTGCCAGCAGCTTGTGGGGAGGGACGACGGACACTGAAGCTTTCTTT.

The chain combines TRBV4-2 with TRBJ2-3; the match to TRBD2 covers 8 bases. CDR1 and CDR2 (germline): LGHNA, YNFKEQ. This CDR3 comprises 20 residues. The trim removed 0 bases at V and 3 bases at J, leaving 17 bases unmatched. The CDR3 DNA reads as TGTGCCAGCAGCCAAGACTGGGGCGGGAGGTCCCATCTTTCTACAGATACGCAGTATTTT. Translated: CASSQDWGGRSHLSTDTQYF.

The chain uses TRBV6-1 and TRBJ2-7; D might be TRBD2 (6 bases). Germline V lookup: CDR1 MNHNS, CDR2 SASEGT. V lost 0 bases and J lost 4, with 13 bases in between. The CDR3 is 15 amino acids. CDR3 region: CASSEAPSGLYEQYF. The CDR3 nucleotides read TGTGCCAGCAGTGAAGCGCCGAGCGGGTTATACGAGCAGTACTTC.

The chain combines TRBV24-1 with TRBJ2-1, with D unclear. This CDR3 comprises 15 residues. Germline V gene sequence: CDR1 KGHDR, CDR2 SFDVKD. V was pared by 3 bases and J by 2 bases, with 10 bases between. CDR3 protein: CATSDPGSPYNEQFF. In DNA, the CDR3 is TGTGCCACCAGTGATCCCGGGTCCCCCTACAATGAGCAGTTCTTC.